The 15 T cell receptor beta chains in this list originate from one sample, sequenced in a study of CD8 T cells in ankylosing spondylitis. Study-level findings and limits: Seemingly characteristic of ankylosing spondylitis blood was a TCR beta motif consisting of under ten highly homologous variants.

TCRdb re-analysed the 5' RACE reads in MiXCR, keeping a single row per CDR3 protein. Of 500,000 to 550,000 distinct CDR3 sequences detected, 12% appear once; the ten largest clones hold 6.8%. Antigen specificity for these receptors is unknown. Sequenced: blood, either unsorted or a sorted T cell fraction (not recorded which). The receptor set was obtained from a male donor with ankylosing spondylitis.

Regarding this clonotype: A read error may produce the germline difference seen at one junction end. CDR3 loop: CSTGRGETQYF. CDR3 nucleotides: TGCTCGACAGGGAGGGGAGAGACCCAGTACTTC. The chain joins TRBV18 to TRBJ2-5; either TRBD1 or TRBD2 may fit D (7 bases each). This CDR3 region has 11 residues. Germline loops: CDR1 KGHSH, CDR2 LQKENI.

This chain joins TRBV2 and TRBJ2-4; TRBD2 aligns across 8 bases. The CDR3 sequence is 15 residues long. J was trimmed by 2 bases and V by 6 bases; bases with no gene match: 6. Per the germline V gene, CDR1 is SNHLY and CDR2 is FYNNEI. CDR3 coding DNA: TGTGCCAGCAGGGATAGCGGGGCCCCCAAAAACATTCAGTACTTC. Its protein product is CASRDSGAPKNIQYF.

This clonotype appeared a few times. This chain links TRBV24-1 with TRBJ1-1; 9 nucleotides line up with TRBD1. The CDR3 totals 15 residues. V shed 4 bases, J shed 5 bases, and the junction held 7 bases outside the gene matches. Per the germline V gene, CDR1 is KGHDR and CDR2 is SFDVKD. DNA of the CDR3: TGTGCCACCAGTGACCCGGGACAGGGTGGTACTGAAGCTTTCTTT. It translates to CATSDPGQGGTEAFF.

The chain employs TRBV5-1 and TRBJ2-3; possibly TRBD2 for D (5 bases). There are 15 residues in the CDR3. V gave up 4 bases and J gave up 2 bases, with 14 bases separating them. Germline V gene sequence: CDR1 SGHRS, CDR2 YFSETQ. Here the CDR3 reads CASSGQLANTDTQYF. CDR3 coding DNA: TGCGCCAGCAGCGGCCAGCTAGCAAACACAGATACGCAGTATTTT.

This clonotype occurred a few times. The CDR3 sequence is CASSQEPDPDTQYF. The CDR3 nucleotides are TGTGCCAGCAGCCAAGAGCCCGACCCAGATACGCAGTATTTT. V usage is TRBV4-2 and J usage is TRBJ2-3, with D unresolved. The germline V gene encodes CDR1 LGHNA and CDR2 YNFKEQ. V was clipped by 0 bases and J by 4 bases, with 8 bases between them. The CDR3 has 14 residues.

The gene calls are TRBV19 and TRBJ1-2; the D is unclear. Germline V CDR1 and CDR2: LNHDA, SQIVND (reference sequence). The CDR3 has 13 amino acids. Trimming left V 4 bases short and J 1 base short, with 7 bases between. The CDR3: CASSNGVNYGYTF. The CDR3 DNA reads as TGTGCCAGTAGTAACGGAGTTAACTATGGCTACACCTTC.

This clonotype has a handful of counts. This chain connects TRBV3-1 to TRBJ1-3, with a weak D call TRBD1 (5 bases). V lost 4 bases, J lost 0 bases, and 28 bases lay in between. CDR1 and CDR2 (germline): LGHDT, YNNKEL (reference sequence). The CDR3 length is 21 residues. CDR3 amino acids: CASSLPGRNLNGGISGNTIYF. The CDR3 nucleotides are TGTGCCAGCAGCCTCCCAGGAAGGAATTTAAACGGGGGGATCTCTGGAAACACCATATATTTT.

The chain joins TRBV20-1 to TRBJ2-7; TRBD2 aligns across 8 bases. Germline CDR1 is DFQATT and CDR2 is SNEGSKA (reference sequence). The CDR3 has 14 residues. Germline trimming cut 3 bases from V and 4 bases from J; bases unmatched to any gene: 8. The CDR3 reads CSASRQGGRYEQYF. The CDR3 DNA reads as TGCAGTGCTAGCAGGCAGGGCGGGAGGTACGAGCAGTACTTC.

There are a few counts of this clonotype. The CDR3 bases are TGTGCCAGCAGTGAGGGCGGATCCATCAACTATGGCTACACCTTC. Translated: CASSEGGSINYGYTF. This chain uses TRBV25-1 with TRBJ1-2; no clear D. The CDR3 is 15 amino acids. V lost 3 bases and J 2 bases, leaving 13 bases between the germline ends. The germline V gene has CDR1 MGHDK and CDR2 SYGVNS.

This rearrangement joins TRBV10-3 to TRBJ2-1, with 9 bases aligning to TRBD2. Trimming at V came to 7 bases and at J to 2 bases, leaving 6 bases not matched to a gene. This CDR3 has 15 residues. Germline V gene data show CDR1 as ENHRY and CDR2 as SYGVKD. Here the CDR3 DNA reads TGTGCCATCAAACCCCTAGCGGGGCCCTACAATGAGCAGTTCTTC. Translated: CAIKPLAGPYNEQFF.

This clonotype has a count of ten or more. The chain has TRBV20-1 and TRBJ2-2, with TRBD2 matching 10 bases. The CDR3 extends over 14 amino acids. Germline V lookup: CDR1 DFQATT, CDR2 SNEGSKA (reference sequence). After removal of 6 bases from V and 6 bases from J, the junction contained 7 bases not matched to a gene. The chain's CDR3 is CSASTSGKAGELFF. The CDR3 DNA is TGCAGTGCCAGCACTAGCGGGAAGGCCGGGGAGCTGTTTTTT.

In its sample, this clonotype was seen many times. The chain has TRBV12-3 or TRBV12-4 and TRBJ1-1; D gene uncertain. The ends were cut back, 1 base at V and 0 bases at J, with 6 bases in the middle. The CDR3 sequence is 14 residues long. The CDR3 nucleotides are TGTGCCAGCAGTTTAGGGCTGGTGAACACTGAAGCTTTCTTT. Its protein is CASSLGLVNTEAFF.

The chain carries TRBV12-3 or TRBV12-4 and TRBJ1-5, with D perhaps matching TRBD1 (6 bases). The CDR3 loop spans 18 amino acids. The V end was cut by 1 base, the J end by 0 bases, with 16 bases between. CDR3 DNA: TGTGCCAGCAGTTTAGTCCGTGGAGGGGGACATAGCAATCAGCCCCAGCATTTT. This translates into CASSLVRGGGHSNQPQHF.

The chain is built from TRBV7-8 and TRBJ1-2; D not certain. The CDR3 totals 13 residues. Germline V lookup: CDR1 SGHVS, CDR2 FQNEAQ. V lost 5 bases and J lost 6, with 13 bases in between. CDR3 bases: TGTGCCAGCAGCCGTCCCTTAGGGAATGGCTACACCTTC. Its translation: CASSRPLGNGYTF. The full variable domain, with the rest looked up from reference TRBV7-8 and TRBJ1-2, is GAGVSQSPRYKVAKRGQDVALRCDPISGHVSLFWYQQALGQGPEFLTYFQNEAQLDKSGLPSDRFFAERPEGSVSTLKIQRTQQEDSAVYLCASSRPLGNGYTFGSGTRLTVV.

This clonotype was counted at least ten times. The chain employs TRBV11-2 and TRBJ1-2; perhaps TRBD1 as D (6 bases). From germline, CDR1 is SGHAT and CDR2 FQNNGV. This CDR3 has 14 amino acids. Trimming pared 1 base from V and 4 bases from J, leaving 10 bases between. The CDR3 nucleotides read TGTGCCAGCAGCTTAGGGGGCAGGGGCTATGGCTACACCTTC. Translated, it gives CASSLGGRGYGYTF.